These 14 T cell receptor beta chains were all obtained from the same sample, sequenced in a study of lymphopenia after photon versus proton radiotherapy. Only in-frame clones appear in the TCRdb table, and some are missing; sequencing was by immunoSEQ multiplex PCR. The table lists tens of thousands of clones, approximately 84% of them singletons. The sample consisted of peripheral blood, taken from a patient treated with proton-based radiotherapy. The receptors stem from a man aged 60 to 75 with pancreatic cancer.

CDR3 sequence reads: CASSLGGPRGKETQYF. The CDR3 DNA reads TGTGCCAGCAGCTTGGGCGGCCCCAGGGGAAAGGAGACCCAGTACTTC. V usage is TRBV5-5 and J usage is TRBJ2-5, with a weak D call TRBD1 (6 bases). Trimming pared 0 bases from V and 5 bases from J, leaving 17 bases between. The CDR3 covers 16 residues. Per the germline V gene, CDR1 is SGHKS and CDR2 is YYEKEE (reference sequence). Together with reference TRBV5-5 and TRBJ2-5, the CDR3 gives the full variable domain: DAGVTQSPTHLIKTRGQQVTLRCSPISGHKSVSWYQQVLGQGPQFIFQYYEKEERGRGNFPDRFSARQFPNYSSELNVNALLLGDSALYLCASSLGGPRGKETQYFGPGTRLLVL.

This chain joins TRBV13 and TRBJ2-7; no clear D gene. Germline assignment: CDR1 PRHDT and CDR2 FYEKMQ (reference sequence). The V end was cut by 3 bases, the J end by 4 bases, with 7 bases between. The CDR3 loop spans 12 amino acids. CDR3 loop: CASSFKSYEQYF. In nucleotides, the CDR3 is TGTGCCAGCAGCTTTAAGAGTTACGAGCAGTACTTC.

The chain has TRBV11-2 and TRBJ2-7; D gene ambiguous. The CDR3 spans 13 residues. Per germline, CDR1 SGHAT and CDR2 FQNNGV. V lost 5 bases to trimming and J lost 4 bases, with 12 bases between them. The CDR3 DNA is TGTGCCAGCAGCCTTGTGGTAACTTACGAGCAGTACTTC. It is translated as CASSLVVTYEQYF.

This chain connects TRBV9 to TRBJ2-3, with D maybe TRBD1 (6 bases). The CDR3 sequence is 14 residues long. V was pared by 5 bases and J by 5 bases, with 15 bases between. Germline values: CDR1 SGDLS, CDR2 YYNGEE. The CDR3 sequence: CASSANNREDTQYF. CDR3 coding DNA: TGTGCCAGCAGTGCCAATAACAGGGAAGATACGCAGTATTTT.

The V and J genes are TRBV10-2 and TRBJ1-2; tentative D call: TRBD1 (6 bases). The CDR3 runs to 15 residues. Per the germline V gene, CDR1 is WSHSY and CDR2 is SAAADI. The V end lost 5 bases, the J end lost 2 bases, and 15 bases lay between the germline ends. CDR3 in amino acids: CASSPYREVNYGYTF. For the CDR3, the DNA is TGCGCCAGCAGTCCGTACAGGGAAGTGAACTATGGCTACACCTTC.

This clone was recorded only once. The chain joins TRBV21-1 to TRBJ2-7; the table's D call, TRBD2, was not checked against the DNA. TRBV21-1 is annotated as a pseudogene. This CDR3 is 18 amino acids long. The CDR3 nucleotides are TGTGCCAGCAGCAAAGCGAGTACTAGCGGGAGGGCCACCTACGAGCAGTACTTC. Protein: CASSKASTSGRATYEQYF.

The gene calls are TRBV6-1 and TRBJ2-5, with D perhaps assigned TRBD1 or TRBD2 (6 bases each). The J call is uncertain, as TRBJ2-7 better fits the DNA end. CDR3 length: 13 amino acids. CDR1 is MNHNS and CDR2 is SASEGT in the germline V gene. The CDR3 DNA reads as TGTGCCAGCAGTGAGAAGGGGGGCCACGAGCAGTACTTC. Translating it yields CASSEKGGHEQYF.

This sequence joins TRBV6-5 and TRBJ1-3, with a tentative D call TRBD1 (6 bases). V lost 6 bases to trimming and J lost 2 bases, with 14 bases between them. The length of the CDR3 is 15 residues. Germline V gene lookup returns CDR1 MNHEY and CDR2 SVGAGI. The CDR3 sequence: CASRGGGRAGNTIYF. Written as DNA, the CDR3 is TGTGCCAGCAGAGGGGGTGGCAGGGCTGGAAACACCATATATTTT.

This rearrangement joins TRBV10-3 to TRBJ2-3; TRBD2 agrees at 9 bases. The V segment lost 2 bases and the J segment 5 bases; nucleotides outside the gene matches: 8. CDR1 is ENHRY, CDR2 SYGVKD, per germline. There are 16 residues in the CDR3. CDR3 DNA sequence: TGTGCCATCAGTGAGGGAGTAGCGGGAGTCAGAGATACGCAGTATTTT. It yields the protein CAISEGVAGVRDTQYF.

Only one count was recorded for this clone. V and J are TRBV30 and TRBJ2-5; 10 positions match TRBD2. The CDR3 has 17 amino acids. Per germline, CDR1 GTSNPN and CDR2 SVGIG (reference sequence). Trimming cost V 0 bases and J 5 bases; bases outside gene matches: 12. In DNA form, the CDR3 reads TGTGCCTGGAGTGTACGAAGCGGGAGGGCCCTTGCCGAGACCCAGTACTTC. Protein: CAWSVRSGRALAETQYF.

The gene calls are TRBV27 and TRBJ1-6; D unclear. This CDR3 contains 15 residues. From germline, CDR1 is MNHEY and CDR2 SMNVEV (reference sequence). V lost 5 bases, J lost 5 bases, and 13 bases lay in between. This CDR3 is CASSPLRPNNSPLHF. The CDR3 DNA reads TGTGCCAGCAGTCCCCTGCGACCAAATAATTCACCCCTCCACTTT.

CDR3 sequence: CASVTRVGELFF. Written as DNA, the CDR3 is TGTGCCAGCGTAACCAGGGTCGGGGAGCTGTTTTTT. The chain carries TRBV6-1 and TRBJ2-2; D possibly corresponds to TRBD1 (5 bases). V lost 8 bases to trimming and J lost 7 bases, with 11 bases between them. Germline V gene lookup returns CDR1 MNHNS and CDR2 SASEGT. The CDR3 is made up of 12 amino acids.

V usage is TRBV28 and J usage is TRBJ1-4; 7 bases fit TRBD1. Germline V lookup: CDR1 MDHEN, CDR2 SYDVKM. V was clipped by 5 bases and J by 0 bases; unmatched bases: 3. This CDR3 spans 15 amino acids. The CDR3 DNA follows: TGTGCCAGCAGTCCCCAGGGGGCAACTAATGAAAAACTGTTTTTT. Translating it yields CASSPQGATNEKLFF.

The CDR3 bases are TGTGCCAGCAGCCCTAATCCGAACACTGAAGCTTTCTTT. This sequence encodes CASSPNPNTEAFF. The chain combines TRBV11-1 with TRBJ1-1, with unresolved D. Trimming shortened V by 5 bases and J by 1 base, and 8 bases separated the two germline ends. Germline V gene data show CDR1 as SGHAT and CDR2 as FQDESV (reference sequence). CDR3 length equals 13 residues.